This T cell receptor (beta chain) was sequenced for a study of HIV-infected children after antiretroviral therapy interruption. As for the study in general: In continuous treatment, analyzed samples were from weeks 0, 48 and 150.

The TCR library was built from RNA with a 3' RACE protocol and unique molecular identifiers. TCRdb processed the 3' RACE reads anew with MiXCR; each CDR3 protein has one entry. The sample consists of more than 75,000 distinct CDR3 sequences, around 6.9% of them appearing once. General study findings and limits: After treatment interruption started, naive CD4+ CDR3 overlap across time points dropped.

Relative to its sample, this clonotype is medium-sized (0.01 to 0.1%). As yet, its antigen is unknown. As to treatment: PENTA 11 planned treatment interruption arm or continuous ART arm. J gave up 3 bases and V 6 bases, and 7 bases lay outside the gene matches. CDR1 and CDR2 (germline): MNHNY, SVGAGI (reference sequence). This CDR3 comprises 16 residues. The sample was CD45RA+ CD4+ T cells from PBMCs, pooled from several time points, taken from a donor given antiretroviral therapy, either interrupted or continuous. The subset denotes: naive CD4+ CD45RA+ CD45RO- T cells. The TCR originated in a pool of human donors with HIV. The chain combines TRBV6-6 with TRBJ2-7; TRBD2 agrees at 14 bases. The CDR3 bases are TGTGCCAGCAGCCAACCCGGACTAGCGGGAGGCTACGAGCAGTACTTC. Its translation: CASSQPGLAGGYEQYF.